This T cell receptor beta chain originates from a study of breast tumors, draining lymph nodes, adjacent tissues (TCRdb year 2016). Describing the broader study: TCR beta repertoires were compared across tumor, adjacent nontumor tissue and axillary lymph nodes obtained from breast cancer patients. The study aimed to assess the relationships and possible T-cell exchange between tumor, surrounding tissue and draining lymph node repertoires in human breast cancer.

V lost 0 bases and J lost 1 base; the stretch between them is 11 bases long. Measured from the cysteine to the phenylalanine, the CDR3 is 16 residues long. Solely the CDR3 DNA is kept, with 48 bases framed from the first base. CDR1 PRHDT and CDR2 FYEKMQ were looked up in the germline V gene (reference sequence). TCRdb shows the sequencer as Illumina HiSeq 2000. TCR beta chain libraries were generated by multiplex PCR amplification. High-throughput sequencing was used to analyze the amplified TCR beta chain products. Clones were called with MiXCR by TCRdb after fastp trimmed the public reads at Q25, and only in-frame beta chains were retained. One record per CDR3 amino acid sequence lists the most common genes and DNA. The table for this sample lists 140,000 to 150,000 distinct CDR3 sequences; 30% to 35% of them were counted only once. Together, the top ten hold around 2.3% of the sample. Turning to this clonotype: It has no known antigen specificity. Qualities for individual bases were not recorded, and no much larger clone is one base off.

General findings and caveats noted by the study authors: The conclusion that tumor T cells originate in lymph nodes was framed as consistent with a hypothesis rather than directly demonstrated. The data were considered consistent with the idea that most tumor T cells come from the lymph node and then expand in tumor tissue. Tumor T-cell repertoires showed less diversity than lymph node repertoires and more diversity than nontumor tissue repertoires, and tumor T-cell repertoires showed preferential V and J gene usage. The similarity between tumor and nontumor tissue repertoires was significantly greater in luminal-like breast cancer than in basal-like breast cancer.

The lymph node samples were taken from the axillary draining lymph nodes of breast cancer patients. The source is a female donor with breast cancer. Some clones in this sample may be carry-over from other donors' samples. This sequence uses TRBV13 and TRBJ2-3; no D gene is confidently identified. Sequencing was done on a sample of axillary lymph node tissue. The DNA reads as follows: TGTGCCAGCAGCTTAGGCCGCGGCAGAGGCACAGATACGCAGTATTTT. This yields the protein CASSLGRGRGTDTQYF.